The source of this T cell receptor beta chain is a study of control samples from healthy donors and cancer patients. The CDR3 covers 15 residues. Germline V gene sequence: CDR1 GTSNPN, CDR2 SVGIG (reference sequence). V shed 1 base and J 4 bases; nucleotides not matched to a gene: 5. Produced via immunoSEQ multiplex PCR; TCRdb's table is partial and in-frame only. Of 15,000 to 17,000 clones listed, around 87% are singletons. Material for sequencing was PBMCs. V gene TRBV30 combines with J gene TRBJ2-3, with 10 bases matching TRBD1. This receptor was obtained from an older woman with colorectal cancer. CDR3 nucleotides: TGTGCCTGGAGTGGCGGACAGGGGGAGGCAGATACGCAGTATTTT. Its translation is CAWSGGQGEADTQYF.